This T cell receptor beta chain was sequenced for a study of T cell changes during pregnancy in multiple sclerosis. Trimming at V came to 10 bases and at J to 0 bases, leaving 8 bases not matched to a gene. CDR1 and CDR2 from the germline V gene are MNHEY and SVGAGI. The CDR3 consists of 15 residues. This clone was detected a few times. The assay was immunoSEQ multiplex PCR, and TCRdb's table has in-frame clones only and misses some. The sample yields tens of thousands of clones, roughly 90% seen once. The receptor comes from a female donor in good health, enrolled as a control in a pregnancy study. Sample: peripheral blood, taken after pregnancy. V usage is TRBV6-5 and J usage is TRBJ1-5; 8 bases fit TRBD1. The CDR3 nucleotides read TGTGCCACCGGACAGGGTTTTAATAGCAATCAGCCCCAGCATTTT. This encodes CATGQGFNSNQPQHF.